The 2 T cell receptor beta chains in this list originate from one sample, sequenced in a study of neoadjuvant anti-PD-1 for oral cavity cancer. TCRdb's copy holds only in-frame clones and misses some; the assay was immunoSEQ multiplex PCR. Of more than 50,000 clones in the sample, 65% to 80% are singletons; the top ten hold about 2.5%. The material sequenced was PBMCs, taken before nivolumab (anti-PD-1) treatment. Receptors were obtained from a person aged 40-85 years with oral cavity squamous cell carcinoma.

In its sample, this clone was seen once. The V gene is TRBV6-6, the J gene TRBJ1-2; no clear D gene. This CDR3 has 14 amino acids. Trimming took off 4 bases at V and 1 base at J, with 10 bases between the two ends. Per germline, CDR1 MNHNY and CDR2 SVGAGI (reference sequence). CDR3 DNA: TGTGCCAGCAGTTCTCGACGGTTTAACTATGGCTACACCTTC. Its protein product is CASSSRRFNYGYTF.

The V call is TRBV9, the J call TRBJ1-3; perhaps TRBD1 as D (6 bases). CDR1 and CDR2 from the germline V gene are SGDLS and YYNGEE. The CDR3 extends over 15 amino acids. V was clipped by 3 bases and J by 0 bases, with 10 bases between them. CDR3 nucleotide sequence: TGTGCCAGCAGCGCAAACAGGGTCTCTGGAAACACCATATATTTT. This encodes CASSANRVSGNTIYF.